Shown below are 11 T cell receptor beta chains from a single sample sequenced in a study of CD8 T cells in ankylosing spondylitis. TCRdb reanalysed the 5' RACE reads using MiXCR and keeps one entry per CDR3 protein. The data show about 200,000 distinct CDR3 sequences, roughly 13% seen once. The source material was blood, either unsorted or a sorted T cell fraction (not recorded which). The origin of the receptors is a male donor with ankylosing spondylitis or in good health (not recorded which).

The V call is TRBV30, the J call TRBJ2-3, with no clear D. CDR3 length: 13 amino acids. The ends were cut back, 0 bases at V and 2 bases at J, with 6 bases in the middle. The germline V gene encodes CDR1 GTSNPN and CDR2 SVGIG (reference sequence). Written as DNA, the CDR3 is TGTGCCTGGAGTGTAGTTCACACAGATACGCAGTATTTT. It codes for CAWSVVHTDTQYF.

In this sample, this clonotype turned up many times. Written as DNA, the CDR3 is TGCAGCGTTGAGGACAGGGGATCCTATGGCTACACCTTC. Translating gives CSVEDRGSYGYTF. The chain recombines TRBV29-1 with TRBJ1-2, with 9 nucleotides matching TRBD1. Unmatched junction bases numbered 3, after V lost 3 bases and J lost 4 bases. The CDR3 extends over 13 amino acids. Per the germline V gene, CDR1 is SQVTM and CDR2 is ANQGSEA.

This clonotype turned up a few times. The chain uses TRBV27 and TRBJ2-2; D perhaps matches TRBD2 (6 bases). Germline values: CDR1 MNHEY, CDR2 SMNVEV (reference sequence). CDR3 length: 14 residues. The V end was cut by 7 bases, the J end by 7 bases, with 16 bases between. CDR3 nucleotide sequence: TGTGCCAGCACCCGTGGGGGGTTAATCGGGGAGCTGTTTTTT. Translating it yields CASTRGGLIGELFF.

This clonotype was seen repeatedly, ten times or more. This sequence joins TRBV15 and TRBJ2-1; TRBD2 matches at 10 bases. CDR1 LNHNV and CDR2 YYDKDF come from the germline V gene (reference sequence). This CDR3 is 16 amino acids long. Losses at the gene ends were 0 bases for V and 8 bases for J; bases not matched to a gene: 7. CDR3 nucleotides: TGTGCCACCAGCAGAGAGAGCGGGAGGGCCTCGGATGAGCAGTTCTTC. It is translated as CATSRESGRASDEQFF. Full variable domain (rest looked up from reference TRBV15 and TRBJ2-1): DAMVIQNPRYQVTQFGKPVTLSCSQTLNHNVMYWYQQKSSQAPKLLFHYYDKDFNNEADTPDNFQSRRPNTSFCFLDIRSPGLGDTAMYLCATSRESGRASDEQFFGPGTRLTVL.

This sequence joins TRBV9 and TRBJ1-3; tentative D call: TRBD1 (5 bases). The CDR3 totals 15 residues. The germline V gene encodes CDR1 SGDLS and CDR2 YYNGEE. Trimming took off 4 bases at V and 7 bases at J, with 18 bases between the two ends. CDR3 sequence (DNA): TGTGCCAGCAGCACCTCCGGGACGCCAGGGAACACCATATATTTT. Translated, it gives CASSTSGTPGNTIYF. Together with reference TRBV9 and TRBJ1-3, the CDR3 gives the full variable domain: DSGVTQTPKHLITATGQRVTLRCSPRSGDLSVYWYQQSLDQGLQFLIQYYNGEERAKGNILERFSAQQFPDLHSELNLSSLELGDSALYFCASSTSGTPGNTIYFGEGSWLTVV.

V usage is TRBV27 and J usage is TRBJ2-1, with 9 bases aligning to TRBD1. The J segment lost 5 bases and the V segment lost 2 bases, leaving 4 bases of the junction unmatched. CDR3 length: 15 residues. From germline, CDR1 is MNHEY and CDR2 SMNVEV (reference sequence). CDR3 nucleotides: TGTGCCAGCAGTTTAACAGGGGGCGGTCACAATGAGCAGTTCTTC. This sequence encodes CASSLTGGGHNEQFF.

V and J are TRBV27 and TRBJ2-2; the match to TRBD2 covers 8 bases. CDR3 length: 14 residues. CDR1 and CDR2 (germline): MNHEY, SMNVEV (reference sequence). Germline trimming cut 8 bases from V and 6 bases from J; bases unmatched to any gene: 8. CDR3 DNA sequence: TGTGCCAGCGCCGGGACTAGTTTCCCCGGGGAGCTGTTTTTT. It specifies CASAGTSFPGELFF.

The rearrangement uses TRBV7-9 and TRBJ2-5; no clear D. Trimming pared 0 bases from V and 2 bases from J, leaving 7 bases between. Per germline, CDR1 SEHNR and CDR2 FQNEAQ (reference sequence). This CDR3 spans 14 amino acids. The CDR3 loop is CASSLAGRQETQYF. The CDR3 coding sequence is TGTGCCAGCAGCTTAGCAGGGCGTCAAGAGACCCAGTACTTC.

V and J are TRBV4-1 and TRBJ2-2; no clear D gene. The CDR3 runs 12 residues. Germline CDR1 MGHRA, CDR2 YSYEKL. V lost 3 bases, J lost 5 bases, and 4 bases lay in between. The DNA of the CDR3 is TGCGCCAGCAGCCAGAGGACCGGGGAGCTGTTTTTT. It yields the protein CASSQRTGELFF.

This rearrangement joins TRBV12-3 or TRBV12-4 to TRBJ2-3; D is undetermined. The V and J ends lost 7 bases and 4 bases respectively, with 15 bases between them. This CDR3 is 14 amino acids long. CDR3 region: CASNRASRADTQYF. In nucleotides, the CDR3 is TGTGCCAGCAATAGGGCCTCTAGGGCAGATACGCAGTATTTT.

Regarding this clonotype: A read error is possible here, since a much larger clone lies one base away. The V call is TRBV27, the J call TRBJ2-1; 8 bases line up with TRBD1. Per germline, CDR1 MNHEY and CDR2 SMNVEV (reference sequence). The CDR3 is 14 amino acids. The junction had 7 bases not matched to a gene; V was cut back by 6 bases and J by 6 bases. The CDR3 loop reads CASSSPTGGNEQFF. The CDR3 DNA reads TGTGCCAGCAGCTCCCCAACAGGGGGCAATGAGCAGTTCTTC.